This TCR beta chain appears in the sequencing data of a study of CD8+CD57+ T cells in acquired aplastic anemia. Study-level findings and limits: Measurement in patients showed lower diversity in CD8+CD57+ cells than in total CD4+ and CD8+ pools. Significant differences in CD8+ Simpson's diversity were not observed between patients and controls.

Genomic DNA provided the template from which TCR beta VDJ and CDR3 profiles were obtained. One entry per CDR3 protein results from TCRdb running MiXCR on the reads. This sample has around 15,000 distinct CDR3 sequences; roughly 37% occur once, and the top ten carry approximately 86%. Comment on this clonotype: The antigen is undetermined. The junction departs from the called germline gene at one end, perhaps through a read error.

Patients sequenced had flow cytometry evidence of CD8+CD57+ cell expansion. Sequence data were also generated for CD8+CD57+ effector memory cells from about 15% of the 12 patients. Among the patients, none had received any therapy at the time of blood sampling. Germline lookup yields CDR1 SGHRS and CDR2 YFSETQ. The CDR3 consists of 14 residues. The sample taken for sequencing was CD8+CD57+ T cells sorted from PBMCs. The subset denotes: bead-enriched CD8+CD57+ effector memory T cells from SAA patients. This receptor was obtained from a human donor with aplastic anemia. V usage is TRBV5-1 and J usage is TRBJ1-2, with 7 bases that match TRBD1. This CDR3 is CASSLVGGDDGYTF. CDR3 in DNA: TGCGCCAGCAGTTTGGTAGGGGGCGATGATGGCTACACCTTC.